This TCR beta chain was recorded in a study of CD8 T cells in ankylosing spondylitis. On this clonotype itself: Antigen: not known.

For TCR beta, libraries came from quantitative 5'-RACE with molecular barcodes. TCRdb re-called the 5' RACE reads with MiXCR, one entry per CDR3 protein. The table has 300,000 to 350,000 distinct CDR3 sequences, approximately 14% seen once. Findings and limits, study-wide: A TCR beta motif made of fewer than ten highly homologous variants seemed typical of ankylosing spondylitis blood. In ankylosing spondylitis patients, matched synovial fluid reportedly showed significant enrichment of disease-linked clones.

From germline, CDR1 is SGHVS and CDR2 FQNEAQ. The V end was cut by 1 base, the J end by 6 bases, with 12 bases between. The CDR3 runs 15 residues. This TCR was sampled from a male donor with ankylosing spondylitis or in good health (not recorded which). The chain carries TRBV7-8 and TRBJ1-4, with unresolved D. The specimen sequenced was blood, either unsorted or a sorted T cell fraction (not recorded which). CDR3 sequence: CASSLERERHEKLFF. CDR3 nucleotides: TGTGCCAGCAGCTTAGAACGGGAGAGGCATGAAAAACTGTTTTTT.